This T cell receptor (beta chain) was profiled in a study of blood T cell repertoires in COVID-19 (dated by TCRdb to about 2020). A note on the overall study: Samples covering the acute and convalescent phases of COVID-19 were provided by collaborators in the United States, Italy and Spain. The material from the prospective study consisted of cDNA or gDNA derived from T cells, B-cell-depleted T cells, or PBMCs. Subjects who had been exposed to COVID-19, were actively infected with it, or had recovered from it provided the deeply sampled blood TCRbeta repertoires that made up the dataset. The repertoires were made available in a free public database intended to serve as a resource for research on the immune response to SARS-CoV-2. The samples were drawn from the first 160 participants of the ongoing ImmuneRACE study and from 950 to 1,500 subjects provided by 6 global collaborators. Nearly every sample came with metadata listing a de-identified subject ID, COVID-19 status, age in years and sex. Where available, HLA class I and class II types were taken from metadata supplied by the sample provider and were not determined by assay-based typing.

From a lookup of the germline V gene (reference sequence), CDR1 and CDR2 are GTSNPN and SVGIG. Including cysteine and phenylalanine, the CDR3 has 16 amino acids. The retained sequence is limited to the CDR3, 48 bases, with the frame set at the first base. Germline trimming: 5 bases from V, 4 bases from J; junction bases outside gene matches: 8. This clone was picked up one time. Its antigen is unknown. Nothing much larger sits one base from this clone, and base qualities are not available. The research as a whole found: The quantity of clinical and demographic metadata differed by source and by participant and was supplied without curation.

Participants in the prospective study were aged roughly 18 to 90 years, lived in 20 to 30 United States geographic areas, and enrolled through a virtual design. To assign participants to cohorts, the prospective study relied on clinical history that participants themselves reported in a screening survey and a study questionnaire. Mobile phlebotomists in the prospective study collected whole blood, serum and a nasopharyngeal or oropharyngeal swab from every participant. Prospective study participants could optionally give additional blood draws and questionnaires over an approximately two-month period. Before DNA extraction, blood samples from the prospective study were shipped at room temperature or frozen. The immunoSEQ Assay, a bias-controlled multiplex PCR, was used to amplify TCRbeta CDR3 regions from genomic DNA. Regarding the original processing steps: The number of nucleated cells in each sample was estimated from the amplification of reference gene primers within the assay. Sequence reads were collapsed and filtered to measure the absolute abundance of every unique TCRbeta CDR3 rearrangement. For each sample, productive Simpson clonality was calculated as the square root of Simpson's diversity index across productive rearrangements. TCRdb re-hosts the immuneACCESS table, in-frame sequences only. Its copies lack some clones; in the studies checked, an unresolved V gene accounts for under half of them, and the cause for the rest is not known. That table supplies the V and J calls and clone size; D and trimming were determined from the DNA. For this sample the table gives 82,000 or so clones, of which about 89% were detected only once. 1% to 1.5% of the sample belongs to the ten largest clones.

This clonotype originated in a woman in her forties or fifties with acute COVID-19. Material for sequencing was PBMCs or T cells enriched from blood (not recorded which). The rearrangement joined TRBV30 to TRBJ2-2, and 12 junctional nucleotides match TRBD1. The sequenced DNA is TGTGCCTGGGGCCGGGACAGGGGGCCTGCCACCGGGGAGCTGTTTTTT. This gives the protein CAWGRDRGPATGELFF.